The 8 T cell receptor beta chains below come from one sample, sequenced in a study of T cells in Graves' hyperthyroidism and ophthalmopathy. TCR beta CDR3 regions were amplified from RNA transcripts. Primed by the HTBI set, a first-round RT-PCR was run on the TCR CDR3. TCRdb passed the multiplex PCR reads through MiXCR, listing each CDR3 protein once. The profile covers some 300,000 distinct CDR3 sequences, with 15% to 20% appearing a single time and just under 40% taken by the ten largest. Material for sequencing was blood. These receptors were collected from a man aged 50 to 60 with Graves' ophthalmopathy.

Many counts were recorded for this clonotype. V and J are TRBV11-2 and TRBJ2-1; D ambiguous. The germline CDR1 and CDR2 sequences are SGHAT and FQNNGV. CDR3 length equals 13 residues. Trimming shortened V by 1 base and J by 9 bases, and 10 bases separated the two germline ends. This chain's CDR3 is CASSLVTPIEQFF. The CDR3 DNA sequence: TGTGCCAGCAGCTTAGTTACCCCGATTGAGCAGTTCTTC. The full variable domain, completed using reference TRBV11-2 and TRBJ2-1, is EAGVAQSPRYKIIEKRQSVAFWCNPISGHATLYWYQQILGQGPKLLIQFQNNGVVDDSQLPKDRFSAERLKGVDSTLKIQPAKLEDSAVYLCASSLVTPIEQFFGPGTRLTVL.

The chain uses TRBV7-9 and TRBJ2-7; TRBD2 is a possible D gene (6 bases). Germline lookup yields CDR1 SEHNR and CDR2 FQNEAQ (reference sequence). CDR3 length: 14 amino acids. V was clipped by 5 bases and J by 3 bases, with 14 bases between them. CDR3 sequence (DNA): TGTGCCAGCAGCCACCGGGACTCGTACTACGAGCAGTACTTC. Encoded protein: CASSHRDSYYEQYF.

The V call is TRBV5-6, the J call TRBJ2-4, with 8 bases lining up with TRBD2. V dropped 3 bases and J dropped 6; count of bases not matched to a gene: 2. CDR1 and CDR2 from the germline V gene are SGHDT and YYEEEE. The CDR3 has 13 amino acids. CDR3 DNA sequence: TGTGCCAGCAGCTCGGGAGGGAGAAACATTCAGTACTTC. It codes for CASSSGGRNIQYF.

At least ten counts were recorded for this clonotype. The CDR3 DNA sequence: TGTGCCAGCAGCCCGCAGGCGGGTCAAACCTACGAGCAGTACTTC. Protein sequence: CASSPQAGQTYEQYF. The chain carries TRBV9 and TRBJ2-7; D is possibly TRBD2 (5 bases). CDR1 is SGDLS, CDR2 YYNGEE, per germline. The germline V and J ends were trimmed by 4 bases and 2 bases, with 16 bases remaining between them. This CDR3 has 15 amino acids. Based on the CDR3 plus reference TRBV9 and TRBJ2-7, the full variable domain is DSGVTQTPKHLITATGQRVTLRCSPRSGDLSVYWYQQSLDQGLQFLIQYYNGEERAKGNILERFSAQQFPDLHSELNLSSLELGDSALYFCASSPQAGQTYEQYFGPGTRLTVT.

This clonotype was recorded at least ten times. The J gene is TRBJ1-1, the V gene TRBV28; D not resolved. CDR3 length: 13 residues. Per the germline V gene, CDR1 is MDHEN and CDR2 is SYDVKM. Trimming pared 5 bases from V and 0 bases from J, leaving 7 bases between. CDR3 DNA: TGTGCCAGCAGTATCAAGATGAACACTGAAGCTTTCTTT. It yields the protein CASSIKMNTEAFF.

At least ten counts were recorded for this clonotype. This chain uses TRBV28 with TRBJ2-5, with D hard to call. Germline V lookup: CDR1 MDHEN, CDR2 SYDVKM. This CDR3 is built from 14 residues. Trimming took 2 bases from V and 5 from J, leaving 12 bases between them. CDR3: CASSLLGFRETQYF. The DNA of the CDR3 is TGTGCCAGCAGTTTACTAGGCTTCAGGGAGACCCAGTACTTC.

V is TRBV24-1 and J is TRBJ2-1, with D perhaps matching TRBD2 (6 bases). This CDR3 contains 16 residues. Trimming took 1 base from V and 0 from J, leaving 9 bases between them. Germline V lookup: CDR1 KGHDR, CDR2 SFDVKD. The CDR3 sequence: CATSDFTRGSYNEQFF. CDR3 bases: TGTGCCACCAGTGATTTTACGCGGGGCTCCTACAATGAGCAGTTCTTC.

This clonotype was seen repeatedly, ten times or more. The V gene is TRBV20-1, the J gene TRBJ2-1, with TRBD2 identical over 11 bases. Germline V gene data show CDR1 as DFQATT and CDR2 as SNEGSKA (reference sequence). This CDR3 is built from 12 residues. The CDR3 protein is CRVAGGRGEQFF. The CDR3 bases are TGCAGGGTAGCGGGAGGGCGGGGTGAGCAGTTCTTC.